The clone carrying this T cell receptor beta chain was seen a few times. Generation of TCR cDNA used 5'RACE template switching (which added a universal primer site and UMIs). TCRdb independently ran MiXCR on the 5' RACE reads; one entry per CDR3 protein. The table lists hundreds of thousands of distinct CDR3 sequences, over 3.5% of them singletons. These data are taken from a study of T cells after yellow fever vaccination. V trimming: 3 bases; J trimming: 5 bases; junction bases outside the gene matches: 3. The CDR3 sequence is 13 residues long. Germline V lookup: CDR1 ENHRY, CDR2 SYGVKD. J is TRBJ2-5 and V is TRBV10-3, with 7 bases that match TRBD1. The starting material was PBMCs, obtained 5 days after the yellow fever booster vaccination. This TCR was sampled from a man in his late teens or twenties who received the YFV17D yellow fever vaccine. The DNA for the CDR3 is TGTGCCATCAGTGATTCGGACAGGGAGACCCAGTACTTC. It translates to CAISDSDRETQYF.